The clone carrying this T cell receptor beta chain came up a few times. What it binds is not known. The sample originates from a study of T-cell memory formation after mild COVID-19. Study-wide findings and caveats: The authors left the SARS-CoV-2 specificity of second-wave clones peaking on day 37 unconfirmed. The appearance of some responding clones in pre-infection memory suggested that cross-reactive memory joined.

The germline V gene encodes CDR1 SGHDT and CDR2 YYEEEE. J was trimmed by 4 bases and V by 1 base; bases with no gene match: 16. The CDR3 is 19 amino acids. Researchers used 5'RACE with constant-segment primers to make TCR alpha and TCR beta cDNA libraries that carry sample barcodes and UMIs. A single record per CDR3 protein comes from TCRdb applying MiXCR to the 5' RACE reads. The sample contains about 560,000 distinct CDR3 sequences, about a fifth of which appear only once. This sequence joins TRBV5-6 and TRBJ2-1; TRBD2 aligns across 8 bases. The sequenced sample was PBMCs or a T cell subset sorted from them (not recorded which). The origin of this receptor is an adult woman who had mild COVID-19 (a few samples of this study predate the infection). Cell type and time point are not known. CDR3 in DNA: TGTGCCAGCAGCTTGAGGCTGCGGGGGCCGGGACTAGTATACAATGAGCAGTTCTTC. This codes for CASSLRLRGPGLVYNEQFF. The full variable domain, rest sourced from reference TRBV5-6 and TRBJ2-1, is DAGVTQSPTHLIKTRGQQVTLRCSPKSGHDTVSWYQQALGQGPQFIFQYYEEEERQRGNFPDRFSGHQFPNYSSELNVNALLLGDSALYLCASSLRLRGPGLVYNEQFFGPGTRLTVL.